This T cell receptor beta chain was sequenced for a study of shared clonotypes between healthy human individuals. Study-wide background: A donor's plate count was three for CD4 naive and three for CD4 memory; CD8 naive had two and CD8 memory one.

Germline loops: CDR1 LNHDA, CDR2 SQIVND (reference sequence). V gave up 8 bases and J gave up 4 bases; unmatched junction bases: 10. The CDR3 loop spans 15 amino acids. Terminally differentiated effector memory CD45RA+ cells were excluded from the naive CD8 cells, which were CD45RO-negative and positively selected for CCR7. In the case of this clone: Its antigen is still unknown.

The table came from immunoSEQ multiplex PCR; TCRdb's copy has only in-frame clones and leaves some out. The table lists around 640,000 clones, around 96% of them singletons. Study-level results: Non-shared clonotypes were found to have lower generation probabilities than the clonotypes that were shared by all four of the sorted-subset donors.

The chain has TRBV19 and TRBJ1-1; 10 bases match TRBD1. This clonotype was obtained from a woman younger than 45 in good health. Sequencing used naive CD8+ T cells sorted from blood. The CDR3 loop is CASAWDRGSFTEAFF. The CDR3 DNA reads TGTGCCAGTGCATGGGACAGGGGTTCGTTCACTGAAGCTTTCTTT.